This TCR beta chain was sequenced during a study of T cell responses to AZD1222 COVID-19 vaccine. Study-wide background: Combined were second doses at about 4 or about 12 weeks. General study findings and limits: Only six or seven AZD1222 recipients were seropositive at baseline.

Data came from immunoSEQ multiplex PCR; TCRdb stores just in-frame clones and leaves some out. The data contain more than 250,000 clones, over 90% of them seen just once; the ten biggest clones take up roughly 0.6%. As for this clone: The antigen is undetermined.

J gave up 0 bases and V 1 base, and 6 bases lay outside the gene matches. The CDR3 is 16 residues long. Germline CDR1 reads LGHDT; CDR2 reads YNNKEL (reference sequence). Sequenced material: peripheral blood, taken on day 0 of AZD1222 vaccination. This receptor was taken from an adult in good health. The chain recombines TRBV3-1 (or the pseudogene TRBV3-2) with TRBJ2-7, with TRBD2 matching over 7 bases. The CDR3 sequence: CASSQGAGFGSYEQYF. DNA for the CDR3: TGTGCCAGCAGCCAAGGAGCGGGATTTGGCTCCTACGAGCAGTACTTC.